These 29 T cell receptor beta chains came from one sample sequenced in a study of beta chain features in type 1 diabetes. TCRB transcripts that were expressed got sequenced, as all of the isolated RNA had been reverse transcribed. The method was immunoSEQ multiplex PCR; TCRdb's version includes in-frame clones alone and lacks a portion of them. This table holds around 200,000 clones, about 13% found once. Sample: central memory CD4+ T cells from blood. The receptor source for this set is a young woman in good health.

The table lists this clone with a few counts. The J gene is TRBJ1-2, the V gene TRBV19; no clear D gene. The CDR3 totals 14 residues. Germline-derived CDR1 and CDR2 are LNHDA and SQIVND (reference sequence). The V end lost 8 bases, the J end lost 6 bases, and 19 bases lay between the germline ends. As DNA, the CDR3 is TGTGCCAGTGCCTTGGAGGGCCGTGCCCATGGCTACACCTTC. Translating gives CASALEGRAHGYTF.

This clone was seen only a few times. Other DNA sequences from this sample encode an identical CDR3 as well. The genes are TRBV5-1 and TRBJ2-5; no reliable D call. V shed 4 bases and J shed 2 bases, with 6 bases lying between them. The CDR3 length is 12 residues. Germline V gene sequence: CDR1 SGHRS, CDR2 YFSETQ. The CDR3 DNA reads TGCGCCAGCAGCGCAGGACAAGAGACCCAGTACTTC. Its protein product is CASSAGQETQYF.

J is TRBJ2-1 and V is TRBV7-3; possible D gene TRBD2, 6 bases. This CDR3 has 15 residues. Germline assignment: CDR1 SGHTA and CDR2 FQGTGA. V was cut by 3 bases and J by 3 bases, with 12 bases left in between. CDR3 sequence: CASSLARDFYNEQFF. CDR3 DNA: TGTGCCAGCAGCTTGGCCCGGGACTTCTACAATGAGCAGTTCTTC.

The V call is TRBV18, the J call TRBJ2-3, with D unresolved. Per germline, CDR1 KGHSH and CDR2 LQKENI. The CDR3 covers 15 residues. V was cut by 2 bases and J by 2 bases, with 11 bases left in between. The CDR3 is CASSPNAQLTDTQYF. CDR3 coding DNA: TGTGCCAGCTCACCAAACGCGCAACTCACAGATACGCAGTATTTT.

V usage is TRBV6-5 and J usage is TRBJ2-7; the match to TRBD2 covers 12 bases. CDR3 length: 15 residues. Trimming at V came to 6 bases and at J to 7 bases, leaving 10 bases not matched to a gene. From germline, CDR1 is MNHEY and CDR2 SVGAGI. CDR3: CASSPSTSGRGEQYF. The CDR3 DNA follows: TGTGCCAGCAGCCCTTCGACTAGCGGGAGAGGTGAGCAGTACTTC.

This clone has more than one count but fewer than ten. The CDR3 here is CSVVNNRASNEAFF. The CDR3 nucleotides read TGCAGCGTTGTTAACAACAGGGCGAGTAATGAAGCTTTCTTT. The chain joins TRBV29-1 to TRBJ1-1; D may be TRBD1 (6 bases). V dropped 4 bases and J dropped 7 bases, with 19 bases sitting between them. This CDR3 has 14 amino acids. Germline CDR1 SQVTM, CDR2 ANQGSEA. The full variable domain, completed using reference TRBV29-1 and TRBJ1-1, is SAVISQKPSRDICQRGTSLTIQCQVDSQVTMMFWYRQQPGQSLTLIATANQGSEATYESGFVIDKFPISRPNLTFSTLTVSNMSPEDSSIYLCSVVNNRASNEAFFGQGTRLTVV.

J is TRBJ1-2 and V is TRBV6-6, with 9 bases fitting TRBD1. Trimming at V came to 6 bases and at J to 4 bases, leaving 6 bases not matched to a gene. The CDR3 covers 14 residues. Looked up from germline, CDR1 is MNHNY and CDR2 is SVGAGI (reference sequence). The CDR3 region is CASRIGQGIYGYTF. In DNA form, the CDR3 reads TGTGCCAGCAGGATCGGACAGGGGATCTATGGCTACACCTTC.

This sequence joins TRBV30 and TRBJ2-2; a possible D gene is TRBD2 (5 bases). Trimming stripped 5 bases from V and 0 bases from J, with 13 bases between. Germline V gives CDR1 GTSNPN, CDR2 SVGIG (reference sequence). The CDR3 length is 15 residues. Here the CDR3 DNA reads TGTGCCTGGCGAGGGTTGGACGCGAACACCGGGGAGCTGTTTTTT. It yields the protein CAWRGLDANTGELFF.

Only a few counts were recorded for this clone. The genes are TRBV7-9 and TRBJ1-5; 7 nucleotides line up with TRBD1. CDR1 is SEHNR and CDR2 is FQNEAQ in the germline V gene (reference sequence). Trimming at V came to 6 bases and at J to 5 bases, leaving 4 bases not matched to a gene. The CDR3 sequence is 13 residues long. CDR3 nucleotides: TGTGCCAGCAGTGAGAGGGGGCATCAGCCCCAGCATTTT. This encodes CASSERGHQPQHF.

In this sample, this clone turned up a few times. The gene calls are TRBV19 and TRBJ2-2, with 7 positions matching TRBD1. The J segment lost 3 bases and the V segment lost 8 bases, leaving 9 bases of the junction unmatched. Germline loops: CDR1 LNHDA, CDR2 SQIVND (reference sequence). CDR3 size: 15 residues. The CDR3 reads CASAPGQLYTGELFF. CDR3 nucleotides: TGTGCCAGTGCCCCGGGACAGCTATACACCGGGGAGCTGTTTTTT.

This clone has just a few counts. The rearrangement joins TRBV7-9 to TRBJ1-1, with TRBD1 identical over 10 bases. V lost 6 bases and J lost 6; bases outside the gene matches: 10. The germline gives CDR1 SEHNR, CDR2 FQNEAQ (reference sequence). There are 15 residues in the CDR3. The CDR3: CASRPPGQGLPEAFF. Here the CDR3 DNA reads TGTGCCAGCAGACCACCGGGACAGGGGTTGCCTGAAGCTTTCTTT.

The chain is built from TRBV10-3 and TRBJ2-3; weak D call: TRBD1 (6 bases). Deletions cut 4 bases from V and 1 base from J, with 6 bases between. CDR1 and CDR2 from the germline V gene are ENHRY and SYGVKD. The CDR3 contains 13 residues. CDR3 nucleotide sequence: TGTGCCATCAGTGGACAGGGCACAGATACGCAGTATTTT. It yields the protein CAISGQGTDTQYF.

This chain links TRBV28 with TRBJ2-7, with 8 bases aligning to TRBD1. This CDR3 has 13 amino acids. CDR1 is MDHEN, CDR2 SYDVKM, per germline. V shed 5 bases, J shed 6 bases, and the junction held 6 bases outside the gene matches. CDR3 DNA: TGTGCCAGCAGTGTAACCAGGGGGCGCGAGCAGTACTTC. As protein: CASSVTRGREQYF.

This clone appeared a few times. This chain uses TRBV4-1 with TRBJ2-1; 8 bases agree with TRBD2. The CDR3 loop spans 13 amino acids. Unmatched junction bases numbered 7, after V lost 2 bases and J lost 13 bases. CDR1 is MGHRA, CDR2 YSYEKL, per germline. CDR3 loop: CASSQLIGLAQFF. The CDR3 DNA is TGCGCCAGCAGCCAACTTATAGGACTAGCACAGTTCTTC.

This clone has more than one count but fewer than ten. The rearrangement uses TRBV7-2 and TRBJ1-2, with D perhaps TRBD1 (6 bases). CDR1 is SGHTA and CDR2 is FQGNSA in the germline V gene. Trimming cost V 3 bases and J 13 bases, with 18 bases left between them. The CDR3 loop spans 13 amino acids. The CDR3 is CASSLNNRDGGTF. The CDR3 region has the DNA TGTGCCAGCAGCTTGAACAACAGGGATGGGGGCACCTTC.

V gene TRBV11-2 combines with J gene TRBJ2-1; TRBD2 agrees at 10 bases. Trimming removed 1 base from V and 2 bases from J; junction bases left unmatched: 2. In germline, CDR1 is SGHAT, CDR2 FQNNGV. CDR3 length equals 16 residues. The CDR3 region is CASSLGTSGTYNEQFF. The DNA of the CDR3 is TGTGCCAGCAGCTTAGGGACTAGCGGTACCTACAATGAGCAGTTCTTC.

This clone was counted ten times or more. This chain connects TRBV30 to TRBJ2-2; D possibly corresponds to TRBD2 (6 bases). The CDR3 loop spans 14 amino acids. Trimming cost V 5 bases and J 4 bases, with 14 bases left between them. The germline CDR1 and CDR2 sequences are GTSNPN and SVGIG (reference sequence). Here the CDR3 reads CAWDPGLSTGELFF. Here the CDR3 DNA reads TGTGCCTGGGATCCGGGACTGTCCACCGGGGAGCTGTTTTTT. The variable domain in full, with the rest retrieved from reference TRBV30 and TRBJ2-2, is SQTIHQWPATLVQPVGSPLSLECTVEGTSNPNLYWYRQAAGRGLQLLFYSVGIGQISSEVPQNLSASRPQDRQFILSSKKLLLSDSGFYLCAWDPGLSTGELFFGEGSRLTVL.

V usage is TRBV5-4 and J usage is TRBJ2-6; 13 bases fit TRBD2. In germline, CDR1 is SGHNT, CDR2 YYREEE (reference sequence). The CDR3 has 17 amino acids. V trimming: 5 bases; J trimming: 0 bases; junction bases outside the gene matches: 2. CDR3 region: CASRRLAGGSGANVLTF. DNA for the CDR3: TGTGCCAGCAGGAGACTAGCGGGGGGCTCTGGGGCCAACGTCCTGACTTTC.

The chain combines TRBV30 with TRBJ2-7, with D possibly being TRBD2 (6 bases). Between the trimmed V and J ends, which lost 2 bases and 3 bases, there was a span of 11 bases. Germline-derived CDR1 and CDR2 are GTSNPN and SVGIG (reference sequence). There are 13 residues in the CDR3. The DNA of the CDR3 is TGTGCCTGGAGTAACGGGGGTTTCTACGAGCAGTACTTC. Translating it yields CAWSNGGFYEQYF.

This clone was counted only a few times. This rearrangement joins TRBV2 to TRBJ2-7; perhaps TRBD2 as D (5 bases). The CDR3 extends over 13 amino acids. Germline assignment: CDR1 SNHLY and CDR2 FYNNEI. V lost 8 bases and J 5 bases, leaving 16 bases between the germline ends. The CDR3 DNA follows: TGTGCCAGCCTACTGGGGTCGAGGGACGAGCAGTACTTC. It encodes CASLLGSRDEQYF.

The chain carries TRBV25-1 and TRBJ2-5; 7 bases align to TRBD1. Germline CDR1 and CDR2: MGHDK and SYGVNS. V shed 3 bases and J 2 bases; nucleotides not matched to a gene: 3. This CDR3 has 14 residues. The CDR3 DNA sequence: TGTGCCAGCAGTGATCCGGGACAGCAAGAGACCCAGTACTTC. The encoded protein is CASSDPGQQETQYF.

This chain joins TRBV11-3 and TRBJ2-1; 8 positions agree with TRBD1. CDR1 and CDR2 from the germline V gene are SGHNT and YENEEA. CDR3 length: 15 residues. The V segment lost 6 bases and the J segment 2 bases; nucleotides outside the gene matches: 6. CDR3 sequence reads: CASSKQTGAYNEQFF. The CDR3 DNA reads TGTGCCAGCAGTAAACAGACAGGGGCCTACAATGAGCAGTTCTTC. The full variable domain, with the rest looked up from reference TRBV11-3 and TRBJ2-1, is EAGVVQSPRYKIIEKKQPVAFWCNPISGHNTLYWYLQNLGQGPELLIRYENEEAVDDSQLPKDRFSAERLKGVDSTLKIQPAELGDSAVYLCASSKQTGAYNEQFFGPGTRLTVL.

This clone was seen a few times. The chain links TRBV19 to TRBJ2-7; TRBD1 aligns across 8 bases. Germline CDR1 reads LNHDA; CDR2 reads SQIVND (reference sequence). The CDR3 has 14 amino acids. Trimming removed 5 bases from V and 1 base from J; junction bases left unmatched: 4. The CDR3 loop reads CASSVDRASYEQYF. The CDR3, as DNA: TGTGCCAGTAGTGTGGACAGGGCTTCCTACGAGCAGTACTTC.

This clone was seen just once. V gene TRBV5-1 combines with J gene TRBJ2-7; D is ambiguous. The germline V gene encodes CDR1 SGHRS and CDR2 YFSETQ. The CDR3 sequence is 15 residues long. Trimming stripped 1 base from V and 2 bases from J, with 13 bases between. CDR3 bases: TGCGCCAGCAGCTTGTTGGCGGAACTAACCTACGAGCAGTACTTC. Protein sequence: CASSLLAELTYEQYF.

This clone was found a few times. J is TRBJ2-1 and V is TRBV7-2; TRBD2 matches at 7 bases. Germline V lookup: CDR1 SGHTA, CDR2 FQGNSA. CDR3 size: 16 residues. V shed 4 bases, J shed 4 bases, and the junction held 10 bases outside the gene matches. The CDR3 here is CASSSASGASYNEQFF. CDR3 coding DNA: TGTGCCAGCAGCTCTGCTAGCGGAGCCTCTTACAATGAGCAGTTCTTC.

On this clone: This sample also contains other DNA sequences that code for the same CDR3. The chain joins TRBV13 to TRBJ1-1; TRBD1 aligns across 7 bases. J was trimmed by 2 bases and V by 3 bases; bases with no gene match: 6. CDR3 size: 15 residues. Germline CDR1 reads PRHDT; CDR2 reads FYEKMQ (reference sequence). This CDR3 is CASSFDRALNTEAFF. The DNA of the CDR3 is TGTGCCAGCAGCTTCGACAGGGCGTTAAACACTGAAGCTTTCTTT.

This clone was detected only a few times. The rearrangement links TRBV7-8 to TRBJ1-5; 8 nucleotides agree with TRBD1. CDR1 and CDR2 from the germline V gene are SGHVS and FQNEAQ. The CDR3 is made up of 15 amino acids. The ends lost 4 bases at V and 4 bases at J; junction bases unmatched: 6. DNA for the CDR3: TGTGCCAGCAGCTCCCGGACAGGGAGAAATCAGCCCCAGCATTTT. Its protein product is CASSSRTGRNQPQHF.

The rearrangement links TRBV29-1 to TRBJ1-5; D is unresolved. The CDR3 spans 15 residues. V was clipped by 5 bases and J by 4 bases, with 18 bases between them. The germline V gene encodes CDR1 SQVTM and CDR2 ANQGSEA. This CDR3 is CSVSGDSSGNQPQHF. As DNA, the CDR3 is TGCAGCGTTTCTGGTGACTCCTCGGGGAATCAGCCCCAGCATTTT.

This clone was picked up a small number of times. An end of the junction does not agree with germline; a read error may underlie this. V is TRBV7-7 and J is TRBJ2-2, with TRBD2 matching over 7 bases. Germline assignment: CDR1 SSHAT and CDR2 FNYEAQ (reference sequence). The CDR3 is 16 residues long. This chain's CDR3 is CASSQSGTANTGELFF. CDR3 sequence (DNA): TGTGCTAGCAGCCAGAGCGGGACGGCGAACACCGGGGAGCTGTTTTTT.